This entry features one T cell receptor (beta chain) sequence. No antigen is known for it. Both 60 Vbeta primers and 13 Jbeta primers went into the PCR. Measured with immunoSEQ multiplex PCR; TCRdb has only the in-frame clones, and not every one. This listing includes around 55,000 clones. The sample comes from a study of cytomegalovirus exposure and HLA in healthy donors. Notes on the study in general: In a later analysis, at a false discovery rate of 0.05, approximately 15,000 TCR beta sequences matched HLA alleles.

The CDR3 covers 19 residues. Germline V gene sequence: CDR1 LNHDA, CDR2 SQIVND (reference sequence). Losses at the gene ends were 4 bases for V and 5 bases for J; bases not matched to a gene: 17. The chain uses TRBV19 and TRBJ2-1; 10 bases align to TRBD1. The TCR sequence derives from a man over 45 in good health and CMV-seropositive. Material for sequencing was PBMCs. CDR3 protein: CASSTVPGQGMASDNEQFF. CDR3 coding DNA: TGTGCCAGTAGTACAGTCCCGGGACAGGGGATGGCTTCCGACAATGAGCAGTTCTTC.